The 28 T cell receptor beta chains below were found in one sample sequenced in a study of regulatory T cells in long-lasting Graves disease. Documented time point: newly diagnosed GD, antithyroid drugs for less than 3 months. The TCR library used RNA extracted from PBMCs. CDR3 regions were amplified by Arm-PCR using iRepertoire HTBI primers to build TCR beta libraries. From the multiplex PCR reads, TCRdb called clonotypes with MiXCR, one entry per CDR3 protein. The sample consists of fewer than 650,000 distinct CDR3 sequences, 16% of them appearing once. This same sample was also part of a study on T cells in Graves' hyperthyroidism and ophthalmopathy.

Here the sequenced sample was peripheral blood mononuclear cells (PBMCs), taken at new diagnosis, from a patient treated with antithyroid drugs. Source of these receptors: a woman between 25 and 40 years old with Graves disease.

The chain couples TRBV2 to TRBJ2-1; the D gene could be TRBD1 or TRBD2 (7 bases each). The germline V and J ends were trimmed by 8 bases and 7 bases, with 15 bases remaining between them. The CDR3 runs 13 residues. From germline, CDR1 is SNHLY and CDR2 FYNNEI. CDR3 region: CASQGGEANEQFF. The CDR3 bases are TGTGCCAGCCAGGGGGGGGAAGCAAATGAGCAGTTCTTC.

Regarding this clonotype: A read error may be the cause here, since a much bigger clone is one base away. This chain links TRBV28 with TRBJ2-1, with D possibly matching TRBD2 (6 bases). Germline V gene data show CDR1 as MDHEN and CDR2 as SYDVKM. V was clipped by 4 bases and J by 9 bases, with 13 bases between them. The CDR3 covers 13 residues. CDR3 sequence reads: CASSSGVTGEQFF. In nucleotides, the CDR3 is TGTGCCAGCAGTTCGGGGGTTACCGGTGAGCAGTTCTTC. Looking up the rest from reference TRBV28 and TRBJ2-1 gives the full variable domain: DVKVTQSSRYLVKRTGEKVFLECVQDMDHENMFWYRQDPGLGLRLIYFSYDVKMKEKGDIPEGYSVSREKKERFSLILESASTNQTSMYLCASSSGVTGEQFFGPGTRLTVL.

The V and J genes are TRBV24-1 and TRBJ2-1, with D possibly TRBD2 on 6 matching bases. The V end lost 5 bases, the J end lost 7 bases, and 26 bases lay between the germline ends. The CDR3 sequence is 18 residues long. Germline CDR1 KGHDR, CDR2 SFDVKD. The CDR3 DNA sequence: TGTGCCACCAGTGGCCCCGGGACCGGGGATCAGAGCGGGAATGAGCAGTTCTTC. It is translated as CATSGPGTGDQSGNEQFF.

The J gene is TRBJ2-1, the V gene TRBV20-1; TRBD2 matches at 11 bases. Germline V lookup: CDR1 DFQATT, CDR2 SNEGSKA (reference sequence). The CDR3 runs to 14 residues. V gave up 1 base and J gave up 9 bases; unmatched junction bases: 5. The CDR3 protein is CSARGLAGSGEQFF. The DNA for the CDR3 is TGCAGTGCTAGAGGACTAGCGGGATCCGGTGAGCAGTTCTTC.

The chain joins TRBV6-1 to TRBJ2-6; D is possibly TRBD2 (6 bases). Germline loops: CDR1 MNHNS, CDR2 SASEGT. This CDR3 has 15 amino acids. The V gene lost 4 bases and the J gene lost 0 bases, with 7 bases spanning the gap. DNA for the CDR3: TGTGCCAGCAGTGCGGAGGGCTCTGGGGCCAACGTCCTGACTTTC. Amino acid sequence: CASSAEGSGANVLTF.

The rearrangement uses TRBV20-1 and TRBJ2-3; no firm D call. There are 11 residues in the CDR3. V lost 8 bases to trimming and J lost 5 bases, with 11 bases between them. The V gene's germline CDR1 is DFQATT and CDR2 SNEGSKA (reference sequence). For the CDR3, the DNA is TGCAGTACCGTCGGATTAGATACGCAGTATTTT. Protein product: CSTVGLDTQYF.

This clonotype was observed a few times. This chain connects TRBV7-8 to TRBJ2-1, with 10 bases matching TRBD2. CDR3 length: 14 residues. The V and J ends lost 3 bases and 11 bases, in that order; junction bases with no gene match: 7. CDR1 and CDR2 (germline): SGHVS, FQNEAQ. The CDR3 sequence: CASSFPTSGRQQFF. CDR3 bases: TGTGCCAGCAGCTTCCCGACTAGCGGGCGGCAGCAGTTCTTC.

In its sample, this clonotype was seen many times. This chain uses TRBV2 with TRBJ1-5; 8 bases are a match to TRBD1. CDR1 is SNHLY and CDR2 is FYNNEI in the germline V gene. CDR3 size: 13 residues. V gave up 8 bases and J gave up 7 bases; unmatched junction bases: 7. The CDR3 nucleotides are TGTGCCAGCCGACAGGGGACCCTACAGCCCCAGCATTTT. Translation: CASRQGTLQPQHF. Full variable domain (rest looked up from reference TRBV2 and TRBJ1-5): EPEVTQTPSHQVTQMGQEVILRCVPISNHLYFYWYRQILGQKVEFLVSFYNNEISEKSEIFDDQFSVERPDGSNFTLKIRSTKLEDSAMYFCASRQGTLQPQHFGDGTRLSIL.

The chain joins TRBV7-9 to TRBJ2-7; no clear D. The germline V gene encodes CDR1 SEHNR and CDR2 FQNEAQ (reference sequence). V was pared by 5 bases and J by 6 bases, with 11 bases between. The length of the CDR3 is 12 residues. This chain's CDR3 is CASSRSTPEQYF. CDR3 coding DNA: TGTGCCAGCAGCCGCTCGACCCCCGAGCAGTACTTC.

This clonotype was observed a handful of times. This sequence joins TRBV3-1 and TRBJ2-7; D uncertain. Trimming shortened V by 1 base and J by 3 bases, and 7 bases separated the two germline ends. The CDR3 is 13 amino acids. Germline V gives CDR1 LGHDT, CDR2 YNNKEL (reference sequence). CDR3 DNA: TGTGCCAGCAGCCAAGTTCCGAACTACGAGCAGTACTTC. It codes for CASSQVPNYEQYF.

The sample holds many counts of this clonotype. The CDR3 DNA sequence: TGTGCCAGCAGTGGCGGGACAGGTAATCAGCCCCAGCATTTT. This codes for CASSGGTGNQPQHF. This chain uses TRBV2 with TRBJ1-5; the match to TRBD1 covers 8 bases. Germline loops: CDR1 SNHLY, CDR2 FYNNEI. The length of the CDR3 is 14 residues. Trimming at V came to 4 bases and at J to 4 bases, leaving 3 bases not matched to a gene.

Many counts were recorded for this clonotype. This rearrangement joins TRBV6-6 to TRBJ2-3; the D is unclear. Trimming cost V 0 bases and J 5 bases, with 6 bases left between them. CDR3 length: 13 amino acids. CDR1 is MNHNY and CDR2 is SVGAGI in the germline V gene (reference sequence). This CDR3 is CASSYSMLDTQYF. The CDR3 nucleotides are TGTGCCAGCAGTTACTCGATGCTAGATACGCAGTATTTT.

There are many counts of this clonotype. The chain links TRBV6-1 to TRBJ2-7; a weak D match, TRBD1 (6 bases). The germline V gene encodes CDR1 MNHNS and CDR2 SASEGT. V was cut by 6 bases and J by 3 bases, with 15 bases left in between. The CDR3 consists of 14 residues. In nucleotides, the CDR3 is TGTGCCAGCAGGTCCGGGACATTCGTCTACGAGCAGTACTTC. It encodes CASRSGTFVYEQYF.

The chain is built from TRBV7-9 and TRBJ2-3; 11 nucleotides agree with TRBD2. The germline V gene encodes CDR1 SEHNR and CDR2 FQNEAQ (reference sequence). V trimming: 10 bases; J trimming: 2 bases; junction bases outside the gene matches: 5. CDR3 length equals 14 residues. The CDR3 nucleotides are TGTGCCACCCGGACTAGCGGGTTCACAGATACGCAGTATTTT. Translating it yields CATRTSGFTDTQYF. Supplemented by reference TRBV7-9 and TRBJ2-3, the full variable domain reads DTGVSQNPRHKITKRGQNVTFRCDPISEHNRLYWYRQTLGQGPEFLTYFQNEAQLEKSRLLSDRFSAERPKGSFSTLEIQRTEQGDSAMYLCATRTSGFTDTQYFGPGTRLTVL.

This clonotype has ten or more counts. V is TRBV6-2 or TRBV6-3 and J is TRBJ1-1; D is unresolved. V was clipped by 0 bases and J by 1 base, with 6 bases between them. CDR1 and CDR2 (germline): MNHEY, SVGEGT. This CDR3 region has 14 residues. CDR3 DNA sequence: TGTGCCAGCAGTTACTCGAAGGCGAACACTGAAGCTTTCTTT. It specifies CASSYSKANTEAFF.

This clonotype was picked up many times. The gene calls are TRBV7-9 and TRBJ1-2, with D hard to call. There are 15 residues in the CDR3. From germline, CDR1 is SEHNR and CDR2 FQNEAQ (reference sequence). Trimming pared 5 bases from V and 3 bases from J, leaving 16 bases between. For the CDR3, the DNA is TGTGCCAGCAGCCCCCCACAAGCAGATTACTATGGCTACACCTTC. This codes for CASSPPQADYYGYTF. Supplemented by reference TRBV7-9 and TRBJ1-2, the full variable domain reads DTGVSQNPRHKITKRGQNVTFRCDPISEHNRLYWYRQTLGQGPEFLTYFQNEAQLEKSRLLSDRFSAERPKGSFSTLEIQRTEQGDSAMYLCASSPPQADYYGYTFGSGTRLTVV.

This clonotype was found many times. V usage is TRBV28 and J usage is TRBJ2-5; possibly TRBD1 for D (5 bases). The germline gives CDR1 MDHEN, CDR2 SYDVKM. This CDR3 is 15 amino acids long. The ends were cut back, 5 bases at V and 3 bases at J, with 16 bases in the middle. This CDR3 reads CASSDRRFKKETQYF. CDR3 DNA sequence: TGTGCCAGCAGTGACAGACGGTTCAAGAAAGAGACCCAGTACTTC.

This clonotype came up many times. This chain connects TRBV11-2 to TRBJ2-1; TRBD1 or TRBD2 may be the D gene (5 bases each). The germline gives CDR1 SGHAT, CDR2 FQNNGV. The CDR3 is 16 residues long. V lost 4 bases and J 0 bases, leaving 13 bases between the germline ends. The CDR3 region has the DNA TGTGCCAGCAGCTGGGGGTTGGGGTCCTCCTACAATGAGCAGTTCTTC. Residues: CASSWGLGSSYNEQFF.

This clonotype was counted many times. The CDR3 nucleotides are TGCGCCAGCAGCTTAGTACTAGCGGGATCCAATGAGCAGTTCTTC. It specifies CASSLVLAGSNEQFF. V is TRBV5-1 and J is TRBJ2-1; 10 bases map to TRBD2. Per germline, CDR1 SGHRS and CDR2 YFSETQ. The CDR3 is 15 residues long. The V and J ends lost 2 bases and 6 bases, in that order; junction bases with no gene match: 5.

This chain joins TRBV9 and TRBJ1-1; D possibly corresponds to TRBD1 (6 bases). Germline V gene lookup returns CDR1 SGDLS and CDR2 YYNGEE. V was pared by 0 bases and J by 3 bases, with 15 bases between. There are 16 residues in the CDR3. The CDR3 loop reads CASSVEPRGADTEAFF. The CDR3 bases are TGTGCCAGCAGCGTAGAACCCAGGGGAGCCGACACTGAAGCTTTCTTT.

The chain is built from TRBV6-9 and TRBJ2-7; D might be TRBD2 (6 bases). The CDR3 is 15 residues long. The V end was cut by 3 bases, the J end by 0 bases, with 12 bases between. Germline V gene data show CDR1 as MNHGY and CDR2 as SVAAGI. CDR3 protein: CASSYRDSSSYEQYF. As DNA, the CDR3 is TGTGCCAGCAGTTACCGGGACTCCTCCTCCTACGAGCAGTACTTC.

Remarks on this clonotype: This could be a read error, since a much larger clone is one nucleotide away. This chain's CDR3 is CASSLEGRLGNQPQHF. CDR3 bases: TGTGCCAGCAGTCTCGAGGGGAGACTAGGCAATCAGCCCCAGCATTTT. The chain employs TRBV28 and TRBJ1-5, with TRBD1 as a possible D gene (5 bases). CDR3 size: 16 residues. CDR1 MDHEN and CDR2 SYDVKM come from the germline V gene. Deletions cut 5 bases from V and 2 bases from J, with 16 bases between. Using reference TRBV28 and TRBJ1-5 for the parts outside the CDR3, the full variable domain is DVKVTQSSRYLVKRTGEKVFLECVQDMDHENMFWYRQDPGLGLRLIYFSYDVKMKEKGDIPEGYSVSREKKERFSLILESASTNQTSMYLCASSLEGRLGNQPQHFGDGTRLSIL.

V usage is TRBV12-3 or TRBV12-4 and J usage is TRBJ2-1; tentatively, D is TRBD1 (5 bases). The CDR3 totals 13 residues. V was pared by 7 bases and J by 11 bases, with 18 bases between. Here the CDR3 DNA reads TGTGCCAGCAATCTCGACTGGCCAGGGAAGCAGTTCTTC. Protein product: CASNLDWPGKQFF.

This clonotype was seen only a few times. The chain combines TRBV7-9 with TRBJ2-3; a possible D gene is TRBD1 (5 bases). The length of the CDR3 is 15 residues. Trimming removed 1 base at V and 4 bases at J, with 12 bases between. Germline CDR1 SEHNR, CDR2 FQNEAQ (reference sequence). CDR3 loop: CASSLGAGPADTQYF. The CDR3 bases are TGTGCCAGCAGCTTAGGGGCAGGGCCCGCAGATACGCAGTATTTT.

This clonotype was seen a handful of times. CDR3 sequence: CASSLKALSGRPSTDTQYF. The CDR3, as DNA: TGTGCCAGCAGCTTAAAGGCTCTCAGCGGGAGGCCCAGCACAGATACGCAGTATTTT. V gene TRBV11-1 combines with J gene TRBJ2-3, with 9 bases lining up with TRBD2. This CDR3 region has 19 residues. J was trimmed by 0 bases and V by 2 bases; bases with no gene match: 12. Per the germline V gene, CDR1 is SGHAT and CDR2 is FQDESV (reference sequence).

This rearrangement joins TRBV28 to TRBJ1-5, with a tentative D call TRBD1 (6 bases). Germline V gene lookup returns CDR1 MDHEN and CDR2 SYDVKM. Deletions cut 6 bases from V and 4 bases from J, with 16 bases between. This CDR3 has 15 residues. The CDR3 is CASSRVQGLNQPQHF. In DNA form, the CDR3 reads TGTGCCAGCAGCCGAGTTCAGGGGTTAAATCAGCCCCAGCATTTT.

This clonotype has just a few counts. The chain uses TRBV28 and TRBJ2-7, with D uncertain. V was clipped by 2 bases and J by 0 bases, with 8 bases between them. This CDR3 is built from 14 residues. Germline-derived CDR1 and CDR2 are MDHEN and SYDVKM. CDR3 DNA sequence: TGTGCCAGCAGTTTACCACCTTTCTCCTACGAGCAGTACTTC. It translates to CASSLPPFSYEQYF.

This chain connects TRBV24-1 to TRBJ2-1; no definite D call. This CDR3 has 14 residues. The germline CDR1 and CDR2 sequences are KGHDR and SFDVKD. The V and J ends lost 4 bases and 8 bases respectively, with 14 bases between them. The CDR3 loop is CATSDPPPGHEQFF. CDR3 nucleotides: TGTGCCACCAGTGACCCGCCTCCCGGCCATGAGCAGTTCTTC.